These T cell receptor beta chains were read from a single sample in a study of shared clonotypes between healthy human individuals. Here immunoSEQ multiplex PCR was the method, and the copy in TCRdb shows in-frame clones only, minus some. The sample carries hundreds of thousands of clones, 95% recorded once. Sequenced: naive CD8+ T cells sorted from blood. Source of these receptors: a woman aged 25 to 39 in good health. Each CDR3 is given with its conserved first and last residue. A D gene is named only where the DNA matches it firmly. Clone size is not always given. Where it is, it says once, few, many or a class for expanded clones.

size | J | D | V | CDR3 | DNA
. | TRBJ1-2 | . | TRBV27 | CASSFKSRGYGYTF | TGTGCCAGCAGTTTTAAGTCGCGAGGCTATGGCTACACCTTC
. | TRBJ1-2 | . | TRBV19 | CASSVQGIGYTF | TGTGCCAGTAGTGTACAGGGAATTGGCTACACCTTC
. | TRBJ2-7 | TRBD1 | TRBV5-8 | CASSLGQGAYEQYF | TGTGCCAGCAGCCTGGGACAGGGCGCCTACGAGCAGTACTTC
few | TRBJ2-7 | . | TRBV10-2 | CASSDYEQYF | TGCGCCAGCAGTGACTACGAGCAGTACTTC
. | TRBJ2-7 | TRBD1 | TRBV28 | CASRRTGSSYEQYF | TGTGCCAGCAGAAGGACAGGGAGCTCCTACGAGCAGTACTTC
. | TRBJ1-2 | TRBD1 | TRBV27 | CASSLSLTGGGGGYTF | TGTGCCAGCAGTTTATCCTTAACAGGGGGGGGCGGGGGCTACACCTTC
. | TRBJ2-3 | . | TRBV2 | CASTLVTDTQYF | TGTGCCAGCACCCTAGTCACGGATACGCAGTATTTT
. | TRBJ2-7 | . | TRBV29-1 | CSVSGSSVPSYEQYF | TGCAGCGTTTCGGGTTCTAGCGTTCCCTCCTACGAGCAGTACTTC
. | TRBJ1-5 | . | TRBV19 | CASSIWGPQPQHF | TGTGCCAGTAGTATATGGGGCCCCCAGCCCCAGCATTTT
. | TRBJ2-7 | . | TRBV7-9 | CASSLGETVSYEQYF | TGTGCCAGCAGCTTAGGCGAGACAGTCTCCTACGAGCAGTACTTC
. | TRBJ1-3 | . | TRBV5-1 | CASCLGEAGNTIYF | TGCGCCAGCTGCCTGGGGGAGGCAGGAAACACCATATATTTT
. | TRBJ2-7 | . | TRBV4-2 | CASSQEGTGQYEQYF | TGTGCCAGCAGCCAAGAGGGGACTGGGCAGTACGAGCAGTACTTC
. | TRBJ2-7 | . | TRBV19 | CASSSAPSYEQYF | TGTGCCAGTAGTTCCGCCCCTTCCTACGAGCAGTACTTC
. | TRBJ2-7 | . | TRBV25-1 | CANATETYEQYF | TGTGCCAATGCGACGGAGACCTACGAGCAGTACTTC
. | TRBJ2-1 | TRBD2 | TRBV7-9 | CASSPGLAGYNEQFF | TGTGCCAGCAGCCCGGGGCTAGCGGGGTACAATGAGCAGTTCTTC
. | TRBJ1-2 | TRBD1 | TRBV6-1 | CASSERPGQGEFYGYTF | TGTGCCAGCAGTGAAAGACCGGGACAGGGGGAGTTCTATGGCTACACCTTC
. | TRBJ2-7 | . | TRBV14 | CASSDTYEQYF | TGTGCCAGCAGCGATACCTACGAGCAGTACTTC
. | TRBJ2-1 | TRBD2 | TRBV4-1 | CASSQTSGRAQDEQFF | TGCGCCAGCAGCCAAACTAGCGGGAGGGCCCAGGATGAGCAGTTCTTC
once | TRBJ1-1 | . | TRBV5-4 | CASSLRTSPEAFF | TGTGCCAGCAGCTTGAGGACTTCCCCTGAAGCTTTCTTT
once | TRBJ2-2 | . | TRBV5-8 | CASRLANTGELFF | TGTGCCAGCAGGCTCGCGAACACCGGGGAGCTGTTTTTT
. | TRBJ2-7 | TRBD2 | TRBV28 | CASSLSTSGSYEQYF | TGTGCCAGCAGTTTATCTACTAGCGGGAGCTACGAGCAGTACTTC
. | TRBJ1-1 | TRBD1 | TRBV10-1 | CASTEGTENTEAFF | TGCGCCAGCACCGAAGGGACAGAGAACACTGAAGCTTTCTTT
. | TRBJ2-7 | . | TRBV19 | CASSMKLSGEQYF | TGTGCCAGTAGTATGAAGCTCTCGGGCGAGCAGTACTTC
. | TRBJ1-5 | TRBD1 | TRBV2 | CASSEGTGGSNQPQHF | TGTGCCAGCAGTGAAGGGACAGGGGGCAGCAATCAGCCCCAGCATTTT
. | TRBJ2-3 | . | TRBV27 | CATSRTSTDTQYF | TGTGCCACCTCAAGAACTAGCACAGATACGCAGTATTTT
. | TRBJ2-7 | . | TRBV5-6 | CASSPQGFDEQYF | TGTGCCAGCAGCCCCCAGGGTTTCGACGAGCAGTACTTC
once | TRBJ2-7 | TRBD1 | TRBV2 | CASRAGTGGREQYF | TGTGCCAGCAGAGCCGGGACAGGGGGTCGCGAGCAGTACTTC
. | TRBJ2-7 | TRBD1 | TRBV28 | CASSTRRDRRYEQYF | TGTGCCAGCAGTACGCGCCGGGACAGGCGCTACGAGCAGTACTTC
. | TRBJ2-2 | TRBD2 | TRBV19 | CATHRGGSTGELFF | TGTGCCACCCACCGGGGCGGGAGCACCGGGGAGCTGTTTTTT
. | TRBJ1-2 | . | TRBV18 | CASSPGDPNYGYTF | TGTGCCAGCTCACCTGGGGACCCTAACTATGGCTACACCTTC
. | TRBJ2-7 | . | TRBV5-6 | CASSLASQYEQYF | TGTGCCAGCAGCTTGGCTAGCCAGTACGAGCAGTACTTC
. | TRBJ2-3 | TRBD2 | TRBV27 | CASRLAGGPDTQYF | TGTGCCAGCAGGCTAGCGGGAGGGCCGGATACGCAGTATTTT
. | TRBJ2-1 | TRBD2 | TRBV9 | CASSASGSYNEQFF | TGTGCCAGCAGCGCTAGCGGGAGTTACAATGAGCAGTTCTTC
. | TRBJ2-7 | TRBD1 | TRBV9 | CASSVGGTGDYEQYF | TGTGCCAGCAGCGTAGGGGGGACAGGGGACTACGAGCAGTACTTC
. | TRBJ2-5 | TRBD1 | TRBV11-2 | CASSPPDRDQETQYF | TGTGCCAGCAGCCCCCCCGACAGGGACCAAGAGACCCAGTACTTC
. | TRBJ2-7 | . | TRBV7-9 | CASSRLASYEQYF | TGCGCCAGCAGCCGTCTAGCAAGCTACGAGCAGTACTTC
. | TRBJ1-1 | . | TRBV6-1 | CASSEDRISTEAFF | TGTGCCAGCAGTGAGGACCGAATATCTACTGAAGCTTTCTTT
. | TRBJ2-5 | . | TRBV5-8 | CASSLGVSETQYF | TGTGCCAGCAGCTTGGGGGTATCTGAGACCCAGTACTTC
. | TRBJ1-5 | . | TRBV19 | CASSPGQGIDQPQHF | TGTGCCAGTAGCCCGGGACAAGGGATCGATCAGCCCCAGCATTTT
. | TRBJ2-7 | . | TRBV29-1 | CSVQRDNGDEQYF | TGCAGCGTTCAGCGGGACAATGGGGACGAGCAGTACTTC
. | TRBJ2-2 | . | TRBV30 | CAWSVDSGELFF | TGTGCCTGGAGTGTAGACAGCGGGGAGCTGTTTTTT
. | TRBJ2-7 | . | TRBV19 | CASRGETGRAEQYF | TGTGCCAGTAGGGGGGAGACAGGGAGGGCCGAGCAGTACTTC
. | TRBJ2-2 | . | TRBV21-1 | CASSKLWRAGVPGELFF | TGTGCCAGCAGCAAATTATGGCGAGCGGGAGTGCCCGGGGAGCTGTTTTTT
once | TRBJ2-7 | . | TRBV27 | CASSLYAGTYEQYF | TGTGCCAGCAGTTTATACGCGGGGACCTACGAGCAGTACTTC
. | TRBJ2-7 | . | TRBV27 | CASSPTTRASYEQYF | TGTGCCAGCAGTCCTACCACCCGAGCCTCCTACGAGCAGTACTTC
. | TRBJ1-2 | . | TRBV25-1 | CASSPGRGRTYGYTF | TGTGCCAGCAGCCCCGGTCGGGGGCGGACCTATGGCTACACCTTC
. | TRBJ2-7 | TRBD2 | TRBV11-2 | CASSPAGALSYEQYF | TGTGCCAGCAGCCCAGCGGGAGCCCTCTCCTACGAGCAGTACTTC
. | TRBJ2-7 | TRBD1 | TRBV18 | CASSRAYRGSCEQYF | TGTGCCAGCTCACGGGCTTACAGGGGTAGTTGCGAGCAGTACTTC
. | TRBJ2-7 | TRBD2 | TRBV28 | CATRLPTSASYEQYF | TGTGCCACCCGACTTCCGACTAGCGCCTCCTACGAGCAGTACTTC
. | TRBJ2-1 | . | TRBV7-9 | CASSFGSSSYNEQFF | TGTGCCAGCAGCTTTGGGTCAAGCTCCTACAATGAGCAGTTCTTC
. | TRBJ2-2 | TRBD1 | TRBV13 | CASSADRVSTGELFF | TGTGCCAGCAGCGCCGACAGGGTTAGCACCGGGGAGCTGTTTTTT